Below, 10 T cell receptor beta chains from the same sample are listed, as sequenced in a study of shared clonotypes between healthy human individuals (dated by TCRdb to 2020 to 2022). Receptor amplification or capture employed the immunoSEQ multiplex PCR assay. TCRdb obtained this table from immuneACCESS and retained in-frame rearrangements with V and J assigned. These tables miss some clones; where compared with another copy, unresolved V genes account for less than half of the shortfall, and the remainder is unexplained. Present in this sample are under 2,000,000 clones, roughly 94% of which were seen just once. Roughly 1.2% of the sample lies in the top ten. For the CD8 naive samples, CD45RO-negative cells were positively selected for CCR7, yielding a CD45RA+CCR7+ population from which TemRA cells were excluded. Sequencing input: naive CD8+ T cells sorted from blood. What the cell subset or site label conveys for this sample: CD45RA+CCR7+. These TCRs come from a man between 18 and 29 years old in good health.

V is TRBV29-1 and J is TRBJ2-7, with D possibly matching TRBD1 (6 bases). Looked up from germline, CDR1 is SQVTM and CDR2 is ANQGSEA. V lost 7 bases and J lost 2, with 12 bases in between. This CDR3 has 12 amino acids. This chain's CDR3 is CSGRTGTYEQYF. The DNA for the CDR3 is TGCAGCGGAAGAACAGGGACCTACGAGCAGTACTTC.

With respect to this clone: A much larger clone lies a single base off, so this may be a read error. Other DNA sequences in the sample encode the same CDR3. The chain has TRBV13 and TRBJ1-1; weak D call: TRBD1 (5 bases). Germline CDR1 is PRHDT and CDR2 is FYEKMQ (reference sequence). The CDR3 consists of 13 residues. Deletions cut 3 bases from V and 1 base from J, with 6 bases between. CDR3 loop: CASSLTENTEAFF. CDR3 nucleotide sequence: TGTGCCAGCAGCTTGACAGAGAACACTGAAGCTTTCTTT.

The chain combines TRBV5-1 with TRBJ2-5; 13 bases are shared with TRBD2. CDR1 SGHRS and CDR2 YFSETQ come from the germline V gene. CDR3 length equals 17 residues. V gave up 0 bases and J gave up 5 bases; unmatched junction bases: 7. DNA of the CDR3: TGCGCCAGCAGCTTGGATGGACTAGCGGGAGAGGGGGAGACCCAGTACTTC. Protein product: CASSLDGLAGEGETQYF.

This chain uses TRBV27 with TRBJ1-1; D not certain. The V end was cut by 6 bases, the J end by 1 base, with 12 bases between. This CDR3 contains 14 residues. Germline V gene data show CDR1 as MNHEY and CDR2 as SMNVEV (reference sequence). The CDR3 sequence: CASSPLKGNTEAFF. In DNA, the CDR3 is TGTGCCAGCAGCCCCCTCAAGGGGAACACTGAAGCTTTCTTT.

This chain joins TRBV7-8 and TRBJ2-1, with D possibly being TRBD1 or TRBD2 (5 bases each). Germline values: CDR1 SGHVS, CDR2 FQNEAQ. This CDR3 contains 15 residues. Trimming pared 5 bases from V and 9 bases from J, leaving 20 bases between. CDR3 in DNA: TGTGCCAGCAGCCCCCTCTACCGGGGCCCTGTTGAGCAGTTCTTC. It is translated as CASSPLYRGPVEQFF.

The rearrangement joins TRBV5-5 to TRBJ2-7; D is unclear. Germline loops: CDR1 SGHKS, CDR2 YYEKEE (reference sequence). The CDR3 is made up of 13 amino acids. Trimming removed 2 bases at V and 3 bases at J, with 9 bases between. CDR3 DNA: TGTGCCAGCAGCTTCCAGAATTTCTACGAGCAGTACTTC. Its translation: CASSFQNFYEQYF.

The CDR3 bases are TGTGCCAGCAGTTTAGGACAGGGGCCCGGGGAGCTGTTTTTT. This translates into CASSLGQGPGELFF. The V call is TRBV27, the J call TRBJ2-2; TRBD1 matches at 9 bases. Germline V gene data show CDR1 as MNHEY and CDR2 as SMNVEV (reference sequence). V lost 2 bases, J lost 6 bases, and 1 base stayed unmatched. The CDR3 consists of 14 residues.

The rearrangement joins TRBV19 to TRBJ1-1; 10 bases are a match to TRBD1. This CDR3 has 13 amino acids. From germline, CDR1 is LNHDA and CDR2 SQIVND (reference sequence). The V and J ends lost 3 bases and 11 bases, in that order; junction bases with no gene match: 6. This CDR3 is CASSIGTGAGAFF. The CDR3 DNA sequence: TGTGCCAGTAGTATCGGGACAGGGGCAGGGGCTTTCTTT. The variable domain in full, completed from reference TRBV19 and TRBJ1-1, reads DGGITQSPKYLFRKEGQNVTLSCEQNLNHDAMYWYRQDPGQGLRLIYYSQIVNDFQKGDIAEGYSVSREKKESFPLTVTSAQKNPTAFYLCASSIGTGAGAFFGQGTRLTVV.

The CDR3 sequence: CASSVQSSGEGYEQYF. In nucleotides, the CDR3 is TGTGCCAGCAGTGTCCAGAGTTCAGGGGAGGGATACGAGCAGTACTTC. V and J are TRBV6-1 and TRBJ2-7, with D maybe TRBD2 (7 bases). Per germline, CDR1 MNHNS and CDR2 SASEGT. V lost 4 bases, J lost 4 bases, and 20 bases lay in between. The CDR3 is made up of 16 amino acids.

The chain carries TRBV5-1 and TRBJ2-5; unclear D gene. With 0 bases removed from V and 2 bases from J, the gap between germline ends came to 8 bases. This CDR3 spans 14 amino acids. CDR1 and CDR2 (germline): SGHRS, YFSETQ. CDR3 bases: TGCGCCAGCAGCTTGGTCCCAGGTCAAGAGACCCAGTACTTC. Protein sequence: CASSLVPGQETQYF.